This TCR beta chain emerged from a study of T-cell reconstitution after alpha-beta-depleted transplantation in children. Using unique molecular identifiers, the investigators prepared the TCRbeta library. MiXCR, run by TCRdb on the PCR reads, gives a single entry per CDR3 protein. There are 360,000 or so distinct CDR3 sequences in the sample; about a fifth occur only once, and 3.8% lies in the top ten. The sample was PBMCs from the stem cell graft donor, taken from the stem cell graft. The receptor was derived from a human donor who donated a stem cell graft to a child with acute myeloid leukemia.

CDR3 sequence: CASKKVANTEAFF. The CDR3 nucleotides are TGTGCCAGCAAGAAGGTAGCGAACACTGAAGCTTTCTTT. The chain joins TRBV27 to TRBJ1-1; no firm D call. Germline lookup yields CDR1 MNHEY and CDR2 SMNVEV (reference sequence). The CDR3 contains 13 residues. V lost 7 bases, J lost 1 base, and 10 bases lay in between.